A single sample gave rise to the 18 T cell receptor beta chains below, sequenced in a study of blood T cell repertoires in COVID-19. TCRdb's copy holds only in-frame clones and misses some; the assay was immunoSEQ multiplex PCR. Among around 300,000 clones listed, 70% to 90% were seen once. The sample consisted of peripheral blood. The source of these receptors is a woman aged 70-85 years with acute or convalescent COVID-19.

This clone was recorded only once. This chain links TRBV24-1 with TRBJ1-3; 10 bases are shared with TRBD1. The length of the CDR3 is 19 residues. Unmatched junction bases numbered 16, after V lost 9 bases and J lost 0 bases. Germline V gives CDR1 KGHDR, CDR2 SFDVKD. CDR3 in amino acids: CATLSTGGSEDSSGNTIYF. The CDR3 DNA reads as TGTGCCACCCTATCGACAGGGGGCTCGGAGGATTCCTCTGGAAACACCATATATTTT.

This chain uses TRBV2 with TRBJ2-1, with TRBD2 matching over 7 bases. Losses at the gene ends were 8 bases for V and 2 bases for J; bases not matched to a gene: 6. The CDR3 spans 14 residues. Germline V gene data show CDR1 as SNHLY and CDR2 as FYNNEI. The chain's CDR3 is CASAAGRTYNEQFF. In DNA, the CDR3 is TGTGCCAGCGCAGCGGGGCGGACCTACAATGAGCAGTTCTTC.

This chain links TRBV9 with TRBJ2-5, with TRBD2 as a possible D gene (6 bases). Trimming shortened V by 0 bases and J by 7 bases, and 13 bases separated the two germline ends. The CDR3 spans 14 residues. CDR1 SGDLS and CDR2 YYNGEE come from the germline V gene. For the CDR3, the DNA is TGTGCCAGCAGCGTAGGGGTAGCGGTGGGGACCCAGTACTTC. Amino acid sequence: CASSVGVAVGTQYF.

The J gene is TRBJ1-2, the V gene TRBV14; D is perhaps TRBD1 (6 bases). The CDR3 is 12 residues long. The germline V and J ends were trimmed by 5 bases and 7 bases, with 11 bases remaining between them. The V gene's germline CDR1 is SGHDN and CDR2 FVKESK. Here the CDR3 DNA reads TGTGCCAGCAGCGACAGGTGGGGTGGCTACACCTTC. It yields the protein CASSDRWGGYTF.

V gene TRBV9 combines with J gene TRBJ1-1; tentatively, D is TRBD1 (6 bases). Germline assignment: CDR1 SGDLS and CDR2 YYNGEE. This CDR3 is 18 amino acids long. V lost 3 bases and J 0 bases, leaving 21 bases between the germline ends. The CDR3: CASSASRGLGPMNTEAFF. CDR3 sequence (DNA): TGTGCCAGCAGCGCGTCCAGGGGATTGGGGCCCATGAACACTGAAGCTTTCTTT.

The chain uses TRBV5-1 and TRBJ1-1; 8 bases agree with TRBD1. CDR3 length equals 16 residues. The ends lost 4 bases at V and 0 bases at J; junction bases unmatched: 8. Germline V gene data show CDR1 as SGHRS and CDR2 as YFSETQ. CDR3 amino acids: CASSPQGGGMNTEAFF. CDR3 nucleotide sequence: TGCGCCAGCAGCCCACAGGGGGGTGGAATGAACACTGAAGCTTTCTTT.

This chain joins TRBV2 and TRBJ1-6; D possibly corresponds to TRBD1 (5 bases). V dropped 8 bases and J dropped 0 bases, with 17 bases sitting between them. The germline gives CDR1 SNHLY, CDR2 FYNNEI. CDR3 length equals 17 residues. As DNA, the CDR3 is TGTGCCAGCCGGTGGCAGGGCGGCGGCTCCTATAATTCACCCCTCCACTTT. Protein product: CASRWQGGGSYNSPLHF.

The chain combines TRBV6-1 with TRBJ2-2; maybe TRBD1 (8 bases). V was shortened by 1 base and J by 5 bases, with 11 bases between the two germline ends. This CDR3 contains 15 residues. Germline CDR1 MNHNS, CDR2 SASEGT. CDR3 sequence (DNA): TGTGCCAGCAGTGAAGAACAGGGGGGGACCGGGGAGCTGTTTTTT. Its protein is CASSEEQGGTGELFF.

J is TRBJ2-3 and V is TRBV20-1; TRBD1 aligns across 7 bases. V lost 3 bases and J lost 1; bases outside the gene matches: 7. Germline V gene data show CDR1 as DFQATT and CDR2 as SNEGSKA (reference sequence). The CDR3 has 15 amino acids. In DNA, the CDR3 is TGCAGTGCTAGTAGACAGGGTGCCCGCACAGATACGCAGTATTTT. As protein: CSASRQGARTDTQYF.

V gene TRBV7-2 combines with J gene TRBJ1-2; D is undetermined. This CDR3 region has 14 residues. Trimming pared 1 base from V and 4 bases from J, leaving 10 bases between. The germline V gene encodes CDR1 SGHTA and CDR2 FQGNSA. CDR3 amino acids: CASSLVNGVYGYTF. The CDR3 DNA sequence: TGTGCCAGCAGCTTAGTAAACGGTGTCTATGGCTACACCTTC.

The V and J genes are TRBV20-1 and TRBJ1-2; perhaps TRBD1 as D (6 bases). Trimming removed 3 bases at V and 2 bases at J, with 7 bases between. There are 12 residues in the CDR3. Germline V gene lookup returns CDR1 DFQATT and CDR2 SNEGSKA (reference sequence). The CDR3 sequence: CSASQGNYGYTF. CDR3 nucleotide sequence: TGCAGTGCTAGTCAGGGGAACTATGGCTACACCTTC.

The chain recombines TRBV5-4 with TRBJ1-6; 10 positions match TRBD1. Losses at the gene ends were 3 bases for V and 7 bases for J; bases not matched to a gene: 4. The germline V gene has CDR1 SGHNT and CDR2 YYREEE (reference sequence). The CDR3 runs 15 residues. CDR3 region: CASSSPGQGNSPLHF. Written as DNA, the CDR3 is TGTGCCAGCAGCTCCCCGGGACAGGGGAATTCACCCCTCCACTTT.

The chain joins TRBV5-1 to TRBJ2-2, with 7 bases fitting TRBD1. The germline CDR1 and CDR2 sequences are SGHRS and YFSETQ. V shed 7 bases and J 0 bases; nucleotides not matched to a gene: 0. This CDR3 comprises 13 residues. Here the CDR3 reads CASGTANTGELFF. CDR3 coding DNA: TGCGCCAGCGGGACAGCGAACACCGGGGAGCTGTTTTTT.

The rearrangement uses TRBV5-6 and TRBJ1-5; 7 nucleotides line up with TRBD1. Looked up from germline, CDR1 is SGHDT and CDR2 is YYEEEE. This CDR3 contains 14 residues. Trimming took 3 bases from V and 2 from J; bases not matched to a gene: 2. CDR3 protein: CASSYRGGNQPQHF. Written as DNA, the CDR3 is TGTGCCAGCAGCTACAGGGGCGGCAATCAGCCCCAGCATTTT.

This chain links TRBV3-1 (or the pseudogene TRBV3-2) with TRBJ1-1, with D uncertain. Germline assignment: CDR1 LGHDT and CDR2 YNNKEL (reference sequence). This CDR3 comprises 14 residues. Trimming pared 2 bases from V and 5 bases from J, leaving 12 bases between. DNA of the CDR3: TGTGCCAGCAGCCAATACACCCAGAGGACTGAAGCTTTCTTT. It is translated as CASSQYTQRTEAFF.

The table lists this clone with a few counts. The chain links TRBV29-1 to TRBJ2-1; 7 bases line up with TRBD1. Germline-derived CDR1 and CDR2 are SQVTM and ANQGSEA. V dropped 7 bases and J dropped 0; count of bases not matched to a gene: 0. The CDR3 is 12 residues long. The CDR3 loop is CSEGASYNEQFF. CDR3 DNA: TGCAGCGAGGGGGCCTCCTACAATGAGCAGTTCTTC.

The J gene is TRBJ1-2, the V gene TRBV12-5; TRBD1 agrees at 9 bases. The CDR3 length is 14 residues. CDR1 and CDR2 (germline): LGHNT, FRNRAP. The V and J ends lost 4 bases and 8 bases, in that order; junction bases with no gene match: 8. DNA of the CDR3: TGTGCTAGTGGTTCGGGACAGGGACTGGGCGGCTACACCTTC. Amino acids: CASGSGQGLGGYTF.

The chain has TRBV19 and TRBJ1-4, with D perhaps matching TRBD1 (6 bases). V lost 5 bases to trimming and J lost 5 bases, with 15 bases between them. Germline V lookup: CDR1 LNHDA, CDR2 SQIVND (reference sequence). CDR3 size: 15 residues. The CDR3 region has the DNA TGTGCCAGTAGTTCTATACAGGGAAGAAATGAAAAACTGTTTTTT. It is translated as CASSSIQGRNEKLFF.